A single sample is the source of the 24 T cell receptor beta chains below, sequenced in a study of cytomegalovirus exposure and HLA in healthy donors. Clones were sequenced by immunoSEQ multiplex PCR, and TCRdb holds only the in-frame ones, with some missing. Counted here are 110,000 to 150,000 clones, approximately 87% occurring once; the ten biggest clones make up 2.5% to 3.5%. The sample was PBMCs. These receptors originate from a man between 18 and 35 years old in good health and CMV-seronegative.

This clone was counted once. The chain joins TRBV9 to TRBJ2-7; a weak D match, TRBD2 (7 bases). Trimming pared 3 bases from V and 6 bases from J, leaving 16 bases between. The CDR3 is 14 amino acids. Germline V CDR1 and CDR2: SGDLS, YYNGEE. The CDR3 reads CASSEGGGSSEQYF. Here the CDR3 DNA reads TGTGCCAGCAGCGAGGGGGGCGGGAGCAGCGAGCAGTACTTC.

The chain combines TRBV15 with TRBJ2-7, with a weak D call TRBD2 (6 bases). Germline V lookup: CDR1 LNHNV, CDR2 YYDKDF (reference sequence). CDR3 length equals 16 residues. The V end was cut by 5 bases, the J end by 3 bases, with 20 bases between. CDR3 sequence: CATSGPVGGNGYEQYF. The CDR3 coding sequence is TGTGCCACCAGCGGACCGGTCGGCGGGAACGGCTACGAGCAGTACTTC.

V is TRBV7-6 and J is TRBJ2-3, with 9 bases lining up with TRBD1. The CDR3 has 16 residues. CDR1 SGHVS and CDR2 FNYEAQ come from the germline V gene. The V segment lost 5 bases and the J segment 2 bases; nucleotides outside the gene matches: 8. The CDR3 protein is CASSKPGQGYTDTQYF. DNA of the CDR3: TGTGCCAGCAGCAAGCCGGGACAGGGTTACACAGATACGCAGTATTTT.

The J gene is TRBJ2-7, the V gene TRBV19; a weak D match, TRBD2 (6 bases). The germline gives CDR1 LNHDA, CDR2 SQIVND (reference sequence). V was pared by 6 bases and J by 1 base, with 16 bases between. There are 15 residues in the CDR3. CDR3 sequence: CASSPRGGESYEQYF. The CDR3 DNA reads TGTGCCAGTAGCCCCCGGGGAGGAGAGTCCTACGAGCAGTACTTC.

V usage is TRBV19 and J usage is TRBJ1-5; D might be TRBD1 (6 bases). CDR1 and CDR2 from the germline V gene are LNHDA and SQIVND (reference sequence). The CDR3 contains 14 residues. The V end was cut by 3 bases, the J end by 7 bases, with 13 bases between. The CDR3 protein is CASSIGTGGQPQHF. The DNA of the CDR3 is TGTGCCAGTAGTATTGGGACGGGGGGCCAGCCCCAGCATTTT.

The rearrangement joins TRBV10-3 to TRBJ1-2; 8 nucleotides match TRBD1. The trim removed 10 bases at V and 6 bases at J, leaving 10 bases unmatched. Germline V lookup: CDR1 ENHRY, CDR2 SYGVKD. The CDR3 extends over 13 amino acids. CDR3: CATRQTGVHGYTF. In nucleotides, the CDR3 is TGTGCCACAAGACAGACAGGGGTCCATGGCTACACCTTC.

CDR3 in DNA: TGTGCCAGCAGCTTAGCGCGTAATAGCGGTACGCAGTATTTT. This codes for CASSLARNSGTQYF. The rearrangement joins TRBV7-2 to TRBJ2-3, with D possibly being TRBD2 (6 bases). The V gene's germline CDR1 is SGHTA and CDR2 FQGNSA. Trimming shortened V by 0 bases and J by 8 bases, and 12 bases separated the two germline ends. The CDR3 has 14 amino acids.

The rearrangement links TRBV19 to TRBJ1-4, with a tentative D call TRBD1 (6 bases). The CDR3 loop spans 13 amino acids. V gave up 7 bases and J gave up 11 bases, with 17 bases separating them. Per the germline V gene, CDR1 is LNHDA and CDR2 is SQIVND (reference sequence). The CDR3 protein is CASKHRVSEKLFF. Here the CDR3 DNA reads TGTGCCAGTAAGCACAGGGTGAGCGAGAAACTGTTTTTT.

The chain uses TRBV27 and TRBJ2-1; 12 nucleotides line up with TRBD2. V lost 4 bases to trimming and J lost 10 bases; unmatched junction nucleotides: 5. CDR3 length: 14 residues. Germline CDR1 MNHEY, CDR2 SMNVEV (reference sequence). The CDR3 nucleotides are TGTGCCAGCAGTTCTAGCGGGGGGGAGCGAGAGCAGTTCTTC. Protein product: CASSSSGGEREQFF.

The gene calls are TRBV7-8 and TRBJ1-5; D gene uncertain. CDR1 is SGHVS, CDR2 FQNEAQ, per germline. The CDR3 is 15 amino acids. Trimming removed 5 bases at V and 2 bases at J, with 13 bases between. This CDR3 reads CASSPLRIGNQPQHF. The CDR3 region has the DNA TGTGCCAGCAGCCCCCTACGAATTGGCAATCAGCCCCAGCATTTT.

The rearrangement uses TRBV2 and TRBJ2-5; TRBD2 matches 13 bases. V trimming: 0 bases; J trimming: 0 bases; junction bases outside the gene matches: 1. Germline CDR1 is SNHLY and CDR2 is FYNNEI. The CDR3 contains 17 residues. CDR3 in amino acids: CASSEAGTSGNQETQYF. The DNA of the CDR3 is TGTGCCAGCAGTGAAGCCGGGACTAGCGGGAACCAAGAGACCCAGTACTTC.

The chain carries TRBV18 and TRBJ1-6, with D unresolved. In germline, CDR1 is KGHSH, CDR2 LQKENI. The CDR3 length is 12 residues. Trimming took 3 bases from V and 5 from J, leaving 2 bases between them. CDR3 loop: CASSPDNSPLHF. The CDR3 DNA sequence: TGTGCCAGCTCACCCGATAATTCACCCCTCCACTTT.

This chain connects TRBV18 to TRBJ2-1, with 13 bases fitting TRBD2. Germline V gives CDR1 KGHSH, CDR2 LQKENI. The CDR3 sequence is 16 residues long. V was pared by 4 bases and J by 8 bases, with 8 bases of the junction left unmatched. CDR3 coding DNA: TGTGCCAGCTCACTTTCACTAGCGGGGGGGCGGCATGAGCAGTTCTTC. This gives the protein CASSLSLAGGRHEQFF.

The chain couples TRBV4-1 to TRBJ1-5; no clear D. Germline lookup yields CDR1 MGHRA and CDR2 YSYEKL. V gave up 0 bases and J gave up 2 bases, with 11 bases separating them. CDR3 size: 16 residues. The CDR3 sequence is CASSQDRGSGNQPQHF. The CDR3 DNA reads as TGCGCCAGCAGCCAAGATCGCGGAAGTGGCAATCAGCCCCAGCATTTT.

This clone was detected a few times. This chain joins TRBV6-1 and TRBJ1-4; D gene unclear. The CDR3 runs 16 residues. Germline loops: CDR1 MNHNS, CDR2 SASEGT. V dropped 2 bases and J dropped 5 bases, with 15 bases sitting between them. The CDR3: CASSEWVRAKNEKLFF. The CDR3 region has the DNA TGTGCCAGCAGTGAATGGGTCAGAGCGAAGAATGAAAAACTGTTTTTT.

The rearrangement joins TRBV25-1 to TRBJ2-7, with 11 positions matching TRBD1. The V gene's germline CDR1 is MGHDK and CDR2 SYGVNS. The CDR3 covers 15 residues. With V trimmed by 3 bases and J by 6 bases, 7 bases remained unmatched. The chain's CDR3 is CASSDRRTGGSEQYF. CDR3 DNA: TGTGCCAGCAGTGATCGGCGGACAGGGGGCTCCGAGCAGTACTTC.

The gene calls are TRBV5-4 and TRBJ2-5; possible D gene TRBD2, 5 bases. Trimming left V 2 bases short and J 4 bases short, with 15 bases between. The germline gives CDR1 SGHNT, CDR2 YYREEE (reference sequence). This CDR3 is 15 amino acids long. CDR3 protein: CASSFGGSQAETQYF. As DNA, the CDR3 is TGTGCCAGCAGCTTTGGCGGGTCCCAGGCAGAGACCCAGTACTTC.

This clone was seen more than once but under ten times. The gene calls are TRBV6-6 and TRBJ2-7; D may be TRBD2 (6 bases). There are 14 residues in the CDR3. Germline V gene sequence: CDR1 MNHNY, CDR2 SVGAGI (reference sequence). The V gene lost 5 bases and the J gene lost 4 bases, with 15 bases spanning the gap. This CDR3 is CASSPLRDGYEQYF. The DNA for the CDR3 is TGTGCCAGCAGTCCCCTGCGGGACGGGTACGAGCAGTACTTC.

This clone has a single count. The chain carries TRBV27 and TRBJ2-1; D is perhaps TRBD1 (6 bases). CDR3 length equals 13 residues. CDR1 MNHEY and CDR2 SMNVEV come from the germline V gene (reference sequence). The germline V and J ends were trimmed by 5 bases and 6 bases, with 11 bases remaining between them. CDR3 nucleotide sequence: TGTGCCAGCAGTGGGGGACACCTCAATGAGCAGTTCTTC. Protein product: CASSGGHLNEQFF.

This chain links TRBV6-1 with TRBJ2-3, with TRBD2 matching 11 bases. The CDR3 is 15 residues long. Germline V lookup: CDR1 MNHNS, CDR2 SASEGT. V lost 8 bases, J lost 2 bases, and 6 bases stayed unmatched. The CDR3 sequence is CASGISGGVTDTQYF. CDR3 DNA: TGTGCCAGCGGTATTAGCGGGGGGGTCACAGATACGCAGTATTTT.

The CDR3 sequence: CASSTINSYNEQFF. Written as DNA, the CDR3 is TGTGCCAGCAGCACAATTAACTCCTACAATGAGCAGTTCTTC. The V gene is TRBV27, the J gene TRBJ2-1; D is uncertain. Trimming shortened V by 6 bases and J by 0 bases, and 9 bases separated the two germline ends. The CDR3 is 14 amino acids. Germline CDR1 reads MNHEY; CDR2 reads SMNVEV (reference sequence).

The chain combines TRBV27 with TRBJ2-7; possibly TRBD2 for D (6 bases). V lost 5 bases and J lost 3, with 17 bases in between. The CDR3 loop spans 15 amino acids. The V gene's germline CDR1 is MNHEY and CDR2 SMNVEV (reference sequence). The CDR3 DNA reads TGTGCCAGCAGTCCTCAGGCCGGGGGAAGCTACGAGCAGTACTTC. Translated, it gives CASSPQAGGSYEQYF.

This chain uses TRBV5-1 with TRBJ2-7, with D perhaps matching TRBD2 (5 bases). The CDR3 covers 14 residues. Germline loops: CDR1 SGHRS, CDR2 YFSETQ. The germline V and J ends were trimmed by 5 bases and 7 bases, with 19 bases remaining between them. CDR3 nucleotide sequence: TGCGCCAGCAGTCAACTAGAGATCCCTTTGGAGCAGTACTTC. Amino acids: CASSQLEIPLEQYF.

This chain joins TRBV7-2 and TRBJ2-3; maybe TRBD2 (5 bases). CDR1 SGHTA and CDR2 FQGNSA come from the germline V gene. Trimming removed 5 bases at V and 10 bases at J, with 19 bases between. The length of the CDR3 is 14 residues. The CDR3 DNA reads TGTGCCAGCAGCCCCCGGGCGGCGGGCCGTTCGCAGTATTTT. This gives the protein CASSPRAAGRSQYF.